These 11 T cell receptor beta chains came from one sample sequenced in a study of regulatory T cells in long-lasting Graves disease. Time point of the sample: newly diagnosed GD, antithyroid drugs for less than 3 months. PBMCs provided the RNA from which the TCR library was made. Library construction for TCR beta used iRepertoire HTBI primers and Arm-PCR of CDR3 regions. Using its own MiXCR run on the multiplex PCR reads, TCRdb lists one record per CDR3 protein. Of 450,000 to 600,000 distinct CDR3 sequences listed, 13% are singletons. The same data also contributed to another study, on T cells in Graves' hyperthyroidism and ophthalmopathy.

The sample here was peripheral blood mononuclear cells (PBMCs), taken at new diagnosis, from a patient treated with antithyroid drugs. The receptor set was obtained from a young man with Graves disease.

There are many counts of this clonotype. The genes are TRBV6-1 and TRBJ1-5, with no clear D. V was clipped by 8 bases and J by 5 bases, with 16 bases between them. CDR1 is MNHNS, CDR2 SASEGT, per germline. CDR3 length: 14 amino acids. As DNA, the CDR3 is TGTGCCAGCCTCTTCGACGATCAGGATCAGCCCCAGCATTTT. It specifies CASLFDDQDQPQHF.

A word on this clonotype: Since a much larger clone is just one base distant, this may be a read error. V and J are TRBV2 and TRBJ2-7; no definite D call. This CDR3 contains 14 residues. The V gene lost 7 bases and the J gene lost 6 bases, with 19 bases spanning the gap. From germline, CDR1 is SNHLY and CDR2 FYNNEI. CDR3 loop: CASMLRKGLGEQYF. The CDR3 DNA is TGTGCCAGCATGCTACGAAAGGGATTAGGCGAGCAGTACTTC.

The rearrangement links TRBV4-1 to TRBJ1-1, with D possibly TRBD1 on 6 matching bases. CDR1 and CDR2 (germline): MGHRA, YSYEKL. The CDR3 runs 15 residues. Trimming pared 0 bases from V and 4 bases from J, leaving 12 bases between. This CDR3 reads CASSQEEGGGTEAFF. DNA for the CDR3: TGCGCCAGCAGCCAAGAAGAAGGGGGAGGCACTGAAGCTTTCTTT.

This clonotype appeared many times. The chain combines TRBV12-3 or TRBV12-4 with TRBJ2-3; D perhaps matches TRBD2 (7 bases). V dropped 8 bases and J dropped 2 bases, with 14 bases sitting between them. There are 14 residues in the CDR3. The chain's CDR3 is CASSLGGPTDTQYF. DNA for the CDR3: TGTGCCAGCTCCCTCGGGGGGCCCACAGATACGCAGTATTTT.

This chain joins TRBV19 and TRBJ2-3; D not resolved. The CDR3 is 11 residues long. In germline, CDR1 is LNHDA, CDR2 SQIVND (reference sequence). Trimming pared 3 bases from V and 4 bases from J, leaving 2 bases between. Here the CDR3 DNA reads TGTGCCAGTAGTATGGCAGATACGCAGTATTTT. Translation: CASSMADTQYF.

This clonotype was observed many times. J is TRBJ2-1 and V is TRBV20-1; TRBD1 agrees at 9 bases. With V trimmed by 5 bases and J by 4 bases, 6 bases remained unmatched. This CDR3 comprises 14 residues. Germline lookup yields CDR1 DFQATT and CDR2 SNEGSKA (reference sequence). The CDR3 nucleotides read TGCAGTGCTCTGGACAGGGGATATTACAATGAGCAGTTCTTC. This sequence encodes CSALDRGYYNEQFF.

The table lists this clonotype with many counts. CDR3 DNA: TGTGCCAGCAGCTTAGATACGGAGGACGAGCAGTACTTC. Translation gives CASSLDTEDEQYF. The V and J genes are TRBV11-3 and TRBJ2-7; D might be TRBD2 (5 bases). The CDR3 is made up of 13 amino acids. Germline CDR1 SGHNT, CDR2 YENEEA. Trimming cost V 0 bases and J 5 bases, with 8 bases left between them.

This clonotype was counted many times. The J gene is TRBJ2-3, the V gene TRBV7-2, with a possible D match to TRBD2 (5 bases). Trimming removed 6 bases at V and 0 bases at J, with 13 bases between. This CDR3 has 15 residues. The V gene's germline CDR1 is SGHTA and CDR2 FQGNSA. The CDR3 region is CASRGTRSSTDTQYF. DNA of the CDR3: TGTGCCAGCAGGGGAACTAGATCTAGCACAGATACGCAGTATTTT.

This clonotype was counted ten times or more. This chain joins TRBV20-1 and TRBJ2-3; the match to TRBD1 covers 9 bases. Trimming took 6 bases from V and 1 from J; bases not matched to a gene: 5. Germline-derived CDR1 and CDR2 are DFQATT and SNEGSKA (reference sequence). The CDR3 is 14 residues long. The CDR3 protein is CSATTGGGTDTQYF. Here the CDR3 DNA reads TGCAGTGCCACGACAGGGGGGGGCACAGATACGCAGTATTTT.

This clonotype was found many times. CDR3 amino acids: CSARDSQETQYF. CDR3 nucleotides: TGCAGTGCCCGGGACAGCCAAGAGACCCAGTACTTC. The gene calls are TRBV20-1 and TRBJ2-5; 7 bases fit TRBD1. Germline-derived CDR1 and CDR2 are DFQATT and SNEGSKA (reference sequence). V was pared by 6 bases and J by 1 base, with 2 bases of the junction left unmatched. This CDR3 is 12 amino acids long.

This clonotype was picked up many times. The rearrangement joins TRBV28 to TRBJ1-4; D uncertain. The germline V and J ends were trimmed by 5 bases and 1 base, with 11 bases remaining between them. The length of the CDR3 is 15 residues. Germline-derived CDR1 and CDR2 are MDHEN and SYDVKM. As DNA, the CDR3 is TGTGCCAGCAGTCTCCGACGGGGAACTAATGAAAAACTGTTTTTT. Protein: CASSLRRGTNEKLFF.